This T cell receptor beta chain was captured by sequencing in a study of T cell changes during pregnancy in multiple sclerosis. This table comes from immunoSEQ multiplex PCR, and its TCRdb copy is limited to in-frame clones, with some not included. The sample carries more than 95,000 clones, approximately 90% recorded once. The sequenced sample was peripheral blood, obtained after pregnancy. This TCR came from a female donor with multiple sclerosis, enrolled in a pregnancy study.

DNA for the CDR3: TGCAGCGTTACTAGCGGTCGAATGAAGTTCTTC. This codes for CSVTSGRMKFF. The chain recombines TRBV29-1 with TRBJ2-1, with 8 nucleotides matching TRBD2. The CDR3 consists of 11 residues. CDR1 and CDR2 from the germline V gene are SQVTM and ANQGSEA. The ends lost 5 bases at V and 14 bases at J; junction bases unmatched: 8.